A single sample is the source of the 10 T cell receptor beta chains below, sequenced in a study of regulatory T cells in long-lasting Graves disease. The TCR beta library used iRepertoire HTBI primers with Arm-PCR amplification of CDR3. TCRdb re-called the multiplex PCR reads through MiXCR, storing one row per CDR3 protein. The sample shows about 220,000 distinct CDR3 sequences, less than 20% of them seen only once. Time point of the sample: newly diagnosed GD, antithyroid drugs for less than 3 months. RNA extracted from PBMCs served as the sequencing template. This same sample was also taken into another study, of T cells in Graves' hyperthyroidism and ophthalmopathy.

This sample comprised peripheral blood mononuclear cells (PBMCs), obtained at new diagnosis, from a patient treated with antithyroid drugs. The receptors stem from a woman in her 30s with Graves disease.

In its sample, this clonotype was seen many times. The J gene is TRBJ1-1, the V gene TRBV5-1; no reliable D call. The CDR3 runs 13 residues. V gave up 4 bases and J gave up 3 bases, with 10 bases separating them. Germline loops: CDR1 SGHRS, CDR2 YFSETQ. CDR3 in amino acids: CASSERMYTEAFF. The CDR3 nucleotides are TGCGCCAGCAGCGAGAGGATGTACACTGAAGCTTTCTTT.

This clonotype was picked up many times. The genes are TRBV5-1 and TRBJ1-2, with 9 bases that match TRBD1. Germline V lookup: CDR1 SGHRS, CDR2 YFSETQ. Trimming cost V 0 bases and J 6 bases; bases outside gene matches: 9. This CDR3 region has 16 residues. CDR3 bases: TGCGCCAGCAGCTTGGGAACGAGGACAGGGGAGGATGGCTACACCTTC. It is translated as CASSLGTRTGEDGYTF.

This clonotype was picked up many times. This chain uses TRBV27 with TRBJ1-4; D uncertain. CDR1 and CDR2 (germline): MNHEY, SMNVEV (reference sequence). The CDR3 consists of 15 residues. The V end was cut by 0 bases, the J end by 7 bases, with 12 bases between. Here the CDR3 reads CASSLSPGFSEKLFF. The CDR3 nucleotides are TGTGCCAGCAGTTTATCCCCGGGATTCAGTGAAAAACTGTTTTTT.

Many counts were recorded for this clonotype. This chain connects TRBV13 to TRBJ1-5; no clear D gene. Per germline, CDR1 PRHDT and CDR2 FYEKMQ (reference sequence). Trimming cost V 0 bases and J 10 bases, with 10 bases left between them. The CDR3 loop spans 13 amino acids. The CDR3 spells CASSLGLGKPQHF. The CDR3 coding sequence is TGTGCCAGCAGCTTAGGCCTAGGGAAACCCCAGCATTTT.

This clonotype was seen only a few times. The chain recombines TRBV7-6 with TRBJ1-4; the match to TRBD1 covers 7 bases. V lost 1 base, J lost 8 bases, and 13 bases stayed unmatched. The germline V gene encodes CDR1 SGHVS and CDR2 FNYEAQ. The CDR3 has 17 amino acids. CDR3 sequence: CASSLGAGGRLLEKLFF. The CDR3 nucleotides are TGTGCCAGCAGCTTAGGAGCAGGGGGAAGGCTGTTGGAAAAACTGTTTTTT.

At least ten counts were recorded for this clonotype. V and J are TRBV11-3 and TRBJ1-5, with 8 bases that match TRBD1. Looked up from germline, CDR1 is SGHNT and CDR2 is YENEEA. The CDR3 sequence is 14 residues long. The V and J ends lost 4 bases and 7 bases, in that order; junction bases with no gene match: 6. The CDR3 sequence is CASSSGQGGQPQHF. As DNA, the CDR3 is TGTGCCAGCAGCTCAGGACAGGGTGGACAGCCCCAGCATTTT.

This clonotype was seen repeatedly, ten times or more. The V and J genes are TRBV9 and TRBJ2-2; no clear D. V dropped 0 bases and J dropped 7 bases, with 7 bases sitting between them. The CDR3 length is 13 residues. Germline loops: CDR1 SGDLS, CDR2 YYNGEE. The CDR3 sequence is CASSVAMVGELFF. The DNA for the CDR3 is TGTGCCAGCAGCGTAGCGATGGTCGGGGAGCTGTTTTTT.

This clonotype was detected many times. V is TRBV3-1 and J is TRBJ1-4; the D gene is possibly TRBD1 (6 bases). Germline CDR1 and CDR2: LGHDT and YNNKEL (reference sequence). There are 14 residues in the CDR3. With 4 bases removed from V and 8 bases from J, the gap between germline ends came to 14 bases. DNA for the CDR3: TGTGCCAGCAGCCCCTCGGGGGCCGGGGAAAAACTGTTTTTT. It specifies CASSPSGAGEKLFF.

The sample holds many counts of this clonotype. V usage is TRBV14 and J usage is TRBJ2-7; D not certain. The CDR3 extends over 12 amino acids. Between the trimmed V and J ends, which lost 7 bases and 3 bases, there was a span of 10 bases. Germline CDR1 is SGHDN and CDR2 is FVKESK. CDR3 sequence: CASNQNGYEQYF. The CDR3 DNA follows: TGTGCCAGCAACCAGAACGGCTACGAGCAGTACTTC.

As concerns this clonotype: It may be a read error: a sequence one base away is much more abundant. The chain is built from TRBV7-2 and TRBJ2-7; D is uncertain. This CDR3 has 13 amino acids. Germline values: CDR1 SGHTA, CDR2 FQGNSA. The CDR3 bases are TGTGCCTGCAGCCCTGGATGGGGAAACGAGCAGTACTTC. Translation gives CACSPGWGNEQYF.